The 9 T cell receptor beta chains listed next were all sequenced from one sample in a study of cytomegalovirus exposure and HLA in healthy donors. Primers included in the PCR were 60 Vbeta and 13 Jbeta primers. The method was immunoSEQ multiplex PCR; TCRdb's version includes in-frame clones alone and lacks a portion of them. This table holds about 92,000 clones, around 74% found once. The sequencing sample was made of PBMCs. The receptors here all came from a man aged 50-59 years in good health and CMV-seropositive.

Comment on this clone: One junction end does not reproduce the germline sequence, and a read error may be involved. The rearrangement links TRBV2 to TRBJ1-6; TRBD1 aligns across 12 bases. Germline CDR1 SNHLY, CDR2 FYNNEI. The CDR3 loop spans 18 amino acids. The CDR3 DNA sequence: TGTGCCAGCAGCCTAGATCCGGGACAGGGGGCTGATAATTCACCCCTCAACTTT. Amino acids: CASSLDPGQGADNSPLNF.

This clone was counted a few times. The rearrangement uses TRBV18 and TRBJ2-7, with 7 bases that match TRBD1. The CDR3 is 16 residues long. Trimming took 4 bases from V and 2 from J; bases not matched to a gene: 11. Germline V gives CDR1 KGHSH, CDR2 LQKENI. CDR3 nucleotides: TGTGCCAGCTCACTACTCTCACTTGACAGGGCCTACGAGCAGTACTTC. It encodes CASSLLSLDRAYEQYF.

The rearrangement joins TRBV4-3 to TRBJ1-1; no firm D call. Trimming pared 0 bases from V and 1 base from J, leaving 6 bases between. From germline, CDR1 is LGHNA and CDR2 YSLEER. The CDR3 is made up of 14 amino acids. The CDR3: CASSQDRWNTEAFF. CDR3 in DNA: TGCGCCAGCAGCCAAGATCGTTGGAACACTGAAGCTTTCTTT.

The rearrangement uses TRBV5-6 and TRBJ1-5; D call uncertain. In germline, CDR1 is SGHDT, CDR2 YYEEEE. This CDR3 spans 16 amino acids. V was shortened by 4 bases and J by 0 bases, with 14 bases between the two germline ends. The CDR3 DNA sequence: TGTGCCAGCAGCCTGCGACACTCTTATAGCAATCAGCCCCAGCATTTT. Its translation is CASSLRHSYSNQPQHF.

V and J are TRBV6-5 and TRBJ2-7; D unresolved. CDR1 MNHEY and CDR2 SVGAGI come from the germline V gene. Trimming removed 7 bases from V and 2 bases from J, with 15 bases in between. The CDR3 covers 14 residues. The CDR3 DNA is TGTGCCAGCACCTCCGTTTCCCCTCCCTACGAGCAGTACTTC. It specifies CASTSVSPPYEQYF.

This rearrangement joins TRBV27 to TRBJ1-5; D call uncertain. The CDR3 has 16 residues. Per the germline V gene, CDR1 is MNHEY and CDR2 is SMNVEV (reference sequence). Deletions cut 2 bases from V and 6 bases from J, with 17 bases between. The CDR3 protein is CASSLGTQVEGQPQHF. CDR3 in DNA: TGTGCCAGCAGTTTAGGTACCCAGGTAGAGGGTCAGCCCCAGCATTTT.

The gene calls are TRBV4-1 and TRBJ1-2, with TRBD1 identical over 7 bases. V was pared by 1 base and J by 4 bases, with 6 bases of the junction left unmatched. The CDR3 consists of 15 residues. Germline V CDR1 and CDR2: MGHRA, YSYEKL. The CDR3 sequence: CASSQAPGQLYGYTF. CDR3 bases: TGCGCCAGCAGCCAAGCCCCGGGACAGCTCTATGGCTACACCTTC.

The rearrangement joins TRBV27 to TRBJ2-5; D is perhaps TRBD2 (7 bases). V shed 2 bases and J shed 5 bases, with 12 bases lying between them. This CDR3 has 14 amino acids. Germline values: CDR1 MNHEY, CDR2 SMNVEV (reference sequence). In nucleotides, the CDR3 is TGTGCCAGCAGTTTACGGGGGGCCGTGGAGACCCAGTACTTC. Translating it yields CASSLRGAVETQYF.

The rearrangement links TRBV7-6 to TRBJ2-3; the D gene is possibly TRBD2 (5 bases). The CDR3 runs 16 residues. Looked up from germline, CDR1 is SGHVS and CDR2 is FNYEAQ. The germline V and J ends were trimmed by 4 bases and 0 bases, with 14 bases remaining between them. The CDR3 reads CASSSWSGKSTDTQYF. DNA of the CDR3: TGTGCCAGCAGCTCATGGTCGGGGAAAAGCACAGATACGCAGTATTTT. The variable domain in full, completed from reference TRBV7-6 and TRBJ2-3, reads GAGVSQSPRYKVTKRGQDVALRCDPISGHVSLYWYRQALGQGPEFLTYFNYEAQQDKSGLPNDRFSAERPEGSISTLTIQRTEQRDSAMYRCASSSWSGKSTDTQYFGPGTRLTVL.